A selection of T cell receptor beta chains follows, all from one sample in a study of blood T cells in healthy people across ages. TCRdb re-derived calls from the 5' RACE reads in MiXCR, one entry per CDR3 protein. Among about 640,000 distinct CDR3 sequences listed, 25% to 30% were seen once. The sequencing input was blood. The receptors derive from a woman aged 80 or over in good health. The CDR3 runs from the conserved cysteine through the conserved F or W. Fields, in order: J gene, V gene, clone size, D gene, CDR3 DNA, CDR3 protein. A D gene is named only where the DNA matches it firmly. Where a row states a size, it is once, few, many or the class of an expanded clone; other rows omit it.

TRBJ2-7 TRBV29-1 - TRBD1 TGCAGCGTTCGGGACAGGGACGTTACCTACGAGCAGTACTTC CSVRDRDVTYEQYF
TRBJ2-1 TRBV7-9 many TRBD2 TGTGCCAGCAGGGCAAGCGGGGGGGTCTACAATGAGCAGTTCTTC CASRASGGVYNEQFF
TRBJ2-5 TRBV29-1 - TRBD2 TGCAGCGCCAACGCCGAGACTAGCGGGGGGGCACTGGAGACCCAGTACTTC CSANAETSGGALETQYF
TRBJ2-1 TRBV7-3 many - TGTGCCAGCAGCTCTCCGACGGACAATGAGCAGTTCTTC CASSSPTDNEQFF
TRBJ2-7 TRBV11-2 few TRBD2 TGTGCCAGCAGCTCCCCGGCGGGAGGCGGGGGTACTTTCAATGAGCAGTACTTC CASSSPAGGGGTFNEQYF
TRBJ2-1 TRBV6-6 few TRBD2 TGTGCCAGCAGTTACGAGCGGGGGGGCCGTAATGAGCAGTTCTTC CASSYERGGRNEQFF
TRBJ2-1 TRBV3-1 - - TGTGCCAGCAGCGTAGAGAGGAGATCCTACAATGAGCAGTTCTTC CASSVERRSYNEQFF
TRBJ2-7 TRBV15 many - TGTGCCACCAGCAGAGGACAGGCAAGTCACGAGCAGTACTTC CATSRGQASHEQYF
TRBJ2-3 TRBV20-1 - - TGCAGTGCTATTTCGGGGGGCAGCACAGATACGCAGTATTTT CSAISGGSTDTQYF
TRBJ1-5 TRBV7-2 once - TGTGCCAGCAGCTTAGCGGTCAAGCTTAATCAGCCCCAGCATTTT CASSLAVKLNQPQHF
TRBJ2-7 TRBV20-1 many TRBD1 TGCAGTGCCACGACAGGGAGTTACGAGCAGTACTTC CSATTGSYEQYF
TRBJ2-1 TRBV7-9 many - TGTGCCAGCAGTTCTACTCGGTTGGGCGGGAACAATGAGCAGTTCTTC CASSSTRLGGNNEQFF
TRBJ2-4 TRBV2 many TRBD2 TGTGCCACCGCCGGGGGGGCGGGAAACATTCAGTACTTC CATAGGAGNIQYF
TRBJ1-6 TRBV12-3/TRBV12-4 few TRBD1 TGTGCCAGCAGTTTACAAGGGGGCAATTCACCCCTCCACTTT CASSLQGGNSPLHF
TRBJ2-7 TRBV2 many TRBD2 TGTGCCAGCAAAGGGACTAGCGTCGACGAGCAGTACTTC CASKGTSVDEQYF
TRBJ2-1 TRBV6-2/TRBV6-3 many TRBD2 TGTGCCAGCAAATATCTAGCGGCGAGTTCCGAGCAGTTCTTC CASKYLAASSEQFF
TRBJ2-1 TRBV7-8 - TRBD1 TGTGCCAGCAGCATGGGACAGGGGGCGGTTCCCCTCGGGAATGAACAGTTCTTC CASSMGQGAVPLGNEQFF
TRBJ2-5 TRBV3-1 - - TGTGCCAGCAGCCAAGCCTCACAGGGAGAGACCCAGTACTTC CASSQASQGETQYF
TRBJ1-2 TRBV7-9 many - TGTGCCAGCAGCTCCGGACACGTCTATGGCTACACCTTC CASSSGHVYGYTF
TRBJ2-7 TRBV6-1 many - TGTGCCAGCAGTGAAGCGGACGGAGACTACGAGCAGTACTTC CASSEADGDYEQYF
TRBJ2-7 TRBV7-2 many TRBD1 TGTGCCAGCAGCTTTCTAGGGACAGGGCTAAACGAGCAGTACTTC CASSFLGTGLNEQYF
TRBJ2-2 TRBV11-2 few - TGTGCCAGCAGCTTAGACAGCTCGAGGACCGGGGAGCTGTTTTTT CASSLDSSRTGELFF
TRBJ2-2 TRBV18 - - TGTGCCAGCTCACCACTTAACAGTGGATCCACCGGGGAGCTGTTTTTT CASSPLNSGSTGELFF
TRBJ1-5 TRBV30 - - TGTGCCTGGAGTGTGGGGGGGGTTAGCAATCAGCCCCAGCATTTT CAWSVGGVSNQPQHF
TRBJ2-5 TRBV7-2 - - TGTGCCAGCAGCTTAGATCAAGCGAAAGAGACCCAGTACTTC CASSLDQAKETQYF
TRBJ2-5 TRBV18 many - TGTGCCAGCTCACCAGTTACGAGGACTTACCAAGAGACCCAGTACTTC CASSPVTRTYQETQYF
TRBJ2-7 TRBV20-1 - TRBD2 TGCAGTGCTAGAGGGGTCCCTAGCGGGAGGACCTACGAGCAGTACTTC CSARGVPSGRTYEQYF
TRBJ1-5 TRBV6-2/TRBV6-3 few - TGTGCCAGCAGTTACCAGCATAGCAATCAGCCCCAGCATTTT CASSYQHSNQPQHF
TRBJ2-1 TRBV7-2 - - TGTGCCAGCAGCTTAGGAAAAGGGGGGCAGTTCTTC CASSLGKGGQFF
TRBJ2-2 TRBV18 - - TGTGCCAGCTCACCTCAACAGGGATGGGACACCGGGGAGCTGTTTTTT CASSPQQGWDTGELFF
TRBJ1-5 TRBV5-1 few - TGCGCCAGCAGCTTGTCCGGAAACCGGCATCAGCCCCAGCATTTT CASSLSGNRHQPQHF
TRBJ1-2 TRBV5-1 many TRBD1 TGCGCCAGCAGCGTTTCCGGGACAGAGAACTATGGCTACACCTTC CASSVSGTENYGYTF
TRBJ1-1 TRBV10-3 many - TGTGCCATCAGTGAGGCACAGGGAAGCACTGAAGCTTTCTTT CAISEAQGSTEAFF
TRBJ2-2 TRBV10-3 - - TGTGCCATCAACGACAGGGAGGGTTCCGGGGAGCTGTTTTTT CAINDREGSGELFF
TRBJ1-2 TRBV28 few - TGTGCCAGCAGTCCAAGTGCCAACGGCTACACCTTC CASSPSANGYTF
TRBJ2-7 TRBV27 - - TGTGCCAGCAGTACGGACAACAGGGTATACAATGAGCAGTACTTC CASSTDNRVYNEQYF
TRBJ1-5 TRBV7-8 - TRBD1 TGTGCCAGCAGCTTAGCGGTGGTGGGGACAGCCAGCAATCAGCCCCAGCATTTT CASSLAVVGTASNQPQHF
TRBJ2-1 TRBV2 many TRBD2 TGTGCCAGCAGATACCGAAGGCTAGCGGGGGGCCCGAGCTCCTACAATGAGCAGTTCTTC CASRYRRLAGGPSSYNEQFF
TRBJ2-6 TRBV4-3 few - TGCGCCAGCAGCCAAGATAGGGGCGCGGACTCTGGGGCCAACGTCCTGACTTTC CASSQDRGADSGANVLTF
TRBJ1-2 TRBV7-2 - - TGTGCCAGCAGCTTAAGGGCCCTCGACAGGTTTTATGGCTACACCTTC CASSLRALDRFYGYTF
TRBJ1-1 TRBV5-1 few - TGCGCCAGCAGCTTCAGGGACATGAGCACTGAAGCTTTCTTT CASSFRDMSTEAFF
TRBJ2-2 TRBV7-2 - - TGTGCCAGCAGCTTGAACCCTTCCGGGGAGCTGTTTTTT CASSLNPSGELFF
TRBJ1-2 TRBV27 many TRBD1 TGTGCCAGCAGTTTGACGGCCGGACAGGGGAAAAAAGGCTACACCTTC CASSLTAGQGKKGYTF
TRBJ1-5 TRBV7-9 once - TGTGCCAGCAGCTTAGCCAGCAACAGGGATAGCAATCAGCCCCAGCATTTT CASSLASNRDSNQPQHF
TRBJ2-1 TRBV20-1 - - TGCAGTGCAGGGGAGGAGGAGACCCAGTTCTTC CSAGEEETQFF
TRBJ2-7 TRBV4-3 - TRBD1 TGCGCCAGCAGCCAAGAAAGGCGACAGGGCTACGAGCAGTACTTC CASSQERRQGYEQYF
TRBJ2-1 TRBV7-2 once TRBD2 TGTGCCAGCAGCTCTACTGGCGGGGGGGCGAGGGGTGAGCAGTTCTTC CASSSTGGGARGEQFF
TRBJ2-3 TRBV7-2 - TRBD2 TGTGCCAGCAGCCGTAGCGGGGGATACACAGATACGCAGTATTTT CASSRSGGYTDTQYF
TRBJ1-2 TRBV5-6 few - TGTGCCAGCAGCACCCTGACAGTTTCCTACACCTTC CASSTLTVSYTF